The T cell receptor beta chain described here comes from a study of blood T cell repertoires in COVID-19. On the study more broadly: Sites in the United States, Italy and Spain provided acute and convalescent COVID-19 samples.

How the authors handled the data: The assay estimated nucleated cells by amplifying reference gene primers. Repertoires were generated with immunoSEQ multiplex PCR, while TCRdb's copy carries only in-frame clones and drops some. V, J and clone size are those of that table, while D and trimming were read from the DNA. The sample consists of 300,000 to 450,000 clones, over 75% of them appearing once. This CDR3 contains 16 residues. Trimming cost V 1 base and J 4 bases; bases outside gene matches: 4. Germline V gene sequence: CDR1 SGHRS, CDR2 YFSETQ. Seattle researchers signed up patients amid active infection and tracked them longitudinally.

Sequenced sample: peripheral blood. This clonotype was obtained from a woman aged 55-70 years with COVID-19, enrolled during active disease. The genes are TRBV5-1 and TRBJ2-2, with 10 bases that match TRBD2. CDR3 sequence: CASSLPLAGSTGELFF. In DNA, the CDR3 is TGCGCCAGCAGCTTGCCACTAGCGGGGTCCACCGGGGAGCTGTTTTTT.